A selection of T cell receptor beta chains follows, all from one sample in a study of shared clonotypes between healthy human individuals. The method was immunoSEQ multiplex PCR; TCRdb's version includes in-frame clones alone and lacks a portion of them. The profile shows approximately 500,000 clones, 60% to 80% of them singletons. The specimen sequenced was PBMCs. These TCRs come from a middle-aged woman in good health. Some clones in this sample may be carry-over from other donors' samples. CDR3s include the opening cysteine and the closing phenylalanine or tryptophan. D genes are given only for firm matches. Expanded clones get a size class; other rows say once, few or many, or leave the size out.

clone_size	v_call	j_call	d_call	cdr3_aa	cdr3_nt
few	TRBV6-4	TRBJ2-3	TRBD2	CASSGGGLDTDTQYF	TGTGCCAGCAGTGGTGGTGGACTAGACACAGATACGCAGTATTTT
NA	TRBV19	TRBJ2-1	TRBD2	CASSTPRGSGTSYNEQFF	TGTGCCAGTAGTACTCCCCGAGGTAGCGGGACCTCCTACAATGAGCAGTTCTTC
NA	TRBV28	TRBJ2-5	NA	CASSFLRRTEKETQYF	TGTGCCAGCAGTTTTCTCCGTCGGACAGAGAAAGAGACCCAGTACTTC
NA	TRBV7-9	TRBJ2-2	NA	CASSLNGDTGELFF	TGTGCCAGCAGCCTTAATGGGGACACCGGGGAGCTGTTTTTT
NA	TRBV5-1	TRBJ2-1	TRBD1	CASSPDRGAYNEQFF	TGCGCCAGCAGTCCGGACAGGGGCGCCTACAATGAGCAGTTCTTC
NA	TRBV5-4	TRBJ2-3	TRBD2	CASSLVAGGPWGGRTDTQYF	TGTGCCAGCAGCTTGGTTGCGGGAGGGCCGTGGGGGGGCCGCACAGATACGCAGTATTTT
NA	TRBV28	TRBJ1-5	TRBD1	CASTAGTGGLPQHF	TGTGCCAGCACCGCGGGGACAGGGGGATTGCCCCAGCATTTT
few	TRBV28	TRBJ1-2	TRBD1	CASSLWDRVGYGYTF	TGTGCCAGCAGTTTATGGGACAGGGTGGGCTATGGCTACACCTTC
NA	TRBV2	TRBJ2-7	TRBD2	CASRPGLAGLRSYEQYF	TGTGCCAGCAGACCGGGACTAGCGGGATTGAGGTCCTACGAGCAGTACTTC
NA	TRBV28	TRBJ1-5	NA	CASRPWGALNQPQHF	TGTGCCAGCAGACCCTGGGGGGCCCTTAATCAGCCCCAGCATTTT
NA	TRBV10-2	TRBJ2-7	NA	CASLQTGYEQYF	TGCGCCAGCCTTCAAACGGGTTACGAGCAGTACTTC
NA	TRBV7-3	TRBJ2-3	NA	CASSLDRSTDTQYF	TGTGCCAGCAGCCTCGACAGGTCCACAGATACGCAGTATTTT
NA	TRBV18	TRBJ2-7	TRBD1	CASSPSRPGQGHNEQYF	TGTGCCAGCTCACCCTCCCGCCCGGGACAGGGACACAACGAGCAGTACTTC
NA	TRBV2	TRBJ2-1	TRBD1	CASSDTGVSEQFF	TGTGCCAGCAGTGATACAGGGGTCTCTGAGCAGTTCTTC
NA	TRBV6-6	TRBJ1-5	NA	CASSYSSLNQPQHF	TGTGCCAGCAGTTACTCGAGTCTCAATCAGCCCCAGCATTTT
NA	TRBV6-5	TRBJ2-5	TRBD2	CASRPSGTSGTQYF	TGTGCCAGCAGGCCGTCCGGGACTAGCGGGACCCAGTACTTC